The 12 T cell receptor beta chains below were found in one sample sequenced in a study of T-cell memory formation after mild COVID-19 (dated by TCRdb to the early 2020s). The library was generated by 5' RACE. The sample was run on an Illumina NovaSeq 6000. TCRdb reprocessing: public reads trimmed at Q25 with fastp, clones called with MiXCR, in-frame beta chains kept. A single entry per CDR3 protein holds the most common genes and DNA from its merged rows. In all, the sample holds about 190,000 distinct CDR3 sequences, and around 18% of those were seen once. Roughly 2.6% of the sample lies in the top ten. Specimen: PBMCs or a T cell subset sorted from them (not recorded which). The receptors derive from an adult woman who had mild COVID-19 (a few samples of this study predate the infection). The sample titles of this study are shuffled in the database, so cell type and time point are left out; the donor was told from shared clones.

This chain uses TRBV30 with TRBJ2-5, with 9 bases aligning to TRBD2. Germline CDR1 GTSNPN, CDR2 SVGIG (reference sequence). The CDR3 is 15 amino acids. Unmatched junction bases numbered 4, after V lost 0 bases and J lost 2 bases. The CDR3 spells CAWSVRGGVQETQYF. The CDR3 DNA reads TGTGCCTGGAGTGTACGCGGGGGGGTTCAAGAGACCCAGTACTTC.

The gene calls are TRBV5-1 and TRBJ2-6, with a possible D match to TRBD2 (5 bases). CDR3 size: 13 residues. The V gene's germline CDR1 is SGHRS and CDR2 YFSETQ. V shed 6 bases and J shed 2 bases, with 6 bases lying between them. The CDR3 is CASMGAGANVLTF. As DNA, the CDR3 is TGCGCCAGCATGGGAGCTGGGGCCAACGTCCTGACTTTC.

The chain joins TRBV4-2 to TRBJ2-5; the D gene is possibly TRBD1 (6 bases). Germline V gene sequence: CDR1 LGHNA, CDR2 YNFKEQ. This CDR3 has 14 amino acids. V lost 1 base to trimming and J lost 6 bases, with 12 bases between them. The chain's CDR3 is CASSQGQERKTQYF. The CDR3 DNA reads TGTGCCAGCAGCCAAGGACAGGAAAGGAAGACCCAGTACTTC.

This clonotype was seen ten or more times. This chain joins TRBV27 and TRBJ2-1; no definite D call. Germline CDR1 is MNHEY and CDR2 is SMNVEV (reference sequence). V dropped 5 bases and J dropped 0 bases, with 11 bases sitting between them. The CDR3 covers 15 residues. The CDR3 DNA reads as TGTGCCAGCAGTATGCGAGTCCTCTCCTACAATGAGCAGTTCTTC. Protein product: CASSMRVLSYNEQFF.

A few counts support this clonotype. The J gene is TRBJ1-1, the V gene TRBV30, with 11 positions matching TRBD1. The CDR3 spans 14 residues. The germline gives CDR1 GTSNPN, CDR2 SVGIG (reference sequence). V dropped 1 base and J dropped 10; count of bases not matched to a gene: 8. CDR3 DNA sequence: TGTGCCTGGAGTGAAAACTCCGGGACAGGGGGAGCTTTCTTT. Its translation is CAWSENSGTGGAFF.

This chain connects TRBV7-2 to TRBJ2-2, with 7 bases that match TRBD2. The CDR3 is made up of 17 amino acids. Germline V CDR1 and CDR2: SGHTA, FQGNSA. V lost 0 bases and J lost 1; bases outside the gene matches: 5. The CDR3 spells CASSLARGGGNTGELFF. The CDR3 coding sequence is TGTGCCAGCAGCTTAGCGCGTGGCGGGGGGAACACCGGGGAGCTGTTTTTT.

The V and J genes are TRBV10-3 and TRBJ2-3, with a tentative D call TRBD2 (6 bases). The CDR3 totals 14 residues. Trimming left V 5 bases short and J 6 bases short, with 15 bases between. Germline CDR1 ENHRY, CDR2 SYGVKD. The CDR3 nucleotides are TGTGCCATCAGTCCGAAGACGGGACTTGATACGCAGTATTTT. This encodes CAISPKTGLDTQYF.

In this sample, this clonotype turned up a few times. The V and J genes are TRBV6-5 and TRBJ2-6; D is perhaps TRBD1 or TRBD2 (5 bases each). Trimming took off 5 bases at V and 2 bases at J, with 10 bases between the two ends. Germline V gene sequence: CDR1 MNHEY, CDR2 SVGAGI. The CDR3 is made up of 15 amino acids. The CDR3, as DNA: TGTGCCAGCAGTGCGATGGGGGCTGGGGCCAACGTCCTGACTTTC. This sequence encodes CASSAMGAGANVLTF.

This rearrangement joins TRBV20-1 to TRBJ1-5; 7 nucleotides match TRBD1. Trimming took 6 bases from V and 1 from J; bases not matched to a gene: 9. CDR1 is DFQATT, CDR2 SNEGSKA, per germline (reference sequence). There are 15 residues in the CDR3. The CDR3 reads CSALQGGASNQPQHF. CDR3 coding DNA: TGCAGTGCCCTTCAGGGGGGGGCGAGCAATCAGCCCCAGCATTTT.

This CDR3 reads CSARLGLSYEQYF. For the CDR3, the DNA is TGCAGCGCACGACTAGGTCTCTCCTACGAGCAGTACTTC. The chain joins TRBV29-1 to TRBJ2-7; D is perhaps TRBD2 (6 bases). In germline, CDR1 is SQVTM, CDR2 ANQGSEA. The CDR3 is 13 amino acids. Between the trimmed V and J ends, which lost 7 bases and 0 bases, there was a span of 13 bases.

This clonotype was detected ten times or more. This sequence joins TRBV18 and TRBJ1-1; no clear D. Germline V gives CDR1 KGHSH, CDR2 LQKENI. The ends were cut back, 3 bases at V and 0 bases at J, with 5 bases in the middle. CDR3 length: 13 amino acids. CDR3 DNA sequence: TGTGCCAGCTCACCGCGAATGAACACTGAAGCTTTCTTT. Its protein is CASSPRMNTEAFF.

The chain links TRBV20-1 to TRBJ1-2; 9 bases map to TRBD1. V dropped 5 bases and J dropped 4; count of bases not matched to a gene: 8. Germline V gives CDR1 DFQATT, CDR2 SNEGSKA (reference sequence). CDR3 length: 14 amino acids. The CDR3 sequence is CSAAGQGLPYGYTF. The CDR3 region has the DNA TGCAGTGCTGCGGGACAGGGCCTACCCTATGGCTACACCTTC.